This T cell receptor beta chain is drawn from a study of CD8 T cells in Susac syndrome (dated by TCRdb to the late 2010s). At the level of the whole study: Whether CD8+ T cell activation and differentiation in Susac syndrome was antigen driven was tested using repertoire sequencing. What the research found in general, with its limitations: The number of individuals in the TCR sequencing and HLA analysis was acknowledged as relatively small.

Peripheral blood CD8+ and CD4+ T cells from healthy donors, Susac syndrome patients and multiple sclerosis patients were profiled using high-throughput TCR beta sequencing. Healthy donors were included as age- and sex-matched controls. CD8+ TEMRA cells were enriched by FACS, while bulk CD8+ and CD4+ T cells were purified by magnetic negative isolation. Blood was collected in EDTA tubes and processed within 24 hours, with PBMCs isolated through density gradient centrifugation. PBMCs intended for TCR sequencing were frozen in liquid nitrogen and were later thawed in a 37 degrees C water bath. The sorted or isolated CD4+, CD8+ and CD8+ TEMRA cells had a purity of 90% or higher. RNA was extracted using the RNeasy kit, and about 0.5 to 1 microgram was reverse transcribed with random hexamers. The immunoSEQ multiplex PCR assay, which covers 54 Vbeta and 13 Jbeta segments, was used to amplify TCR beta CDR3 regions. PCR amplification bias was corrected using a synthetic template baseline for primer optimization and computational correction. The authors' analysis ran thus. Only productive sequences were kept, with reads annotated to V, D and J genes according to IMGT and analyzed in immunoSEQ Analyzer. Clonality was calculated as one minus the Shannon entropy normalized by log2 of the number of productive unique sequences. For each patient and control, public and private clones were evaluated among the 100 most prevalent clones. Susac-specific clones were defined as absent from healthy and MS cohorts, 800 to 1,200 published viral clones and other ImmuneACCESS disease sequences. The public reads were quality trimmed at Q25 with fastp and then assembled into clones with MiXCR by TCRdb, keeping productive beta chains. CDR3 protein sequences are deduplicated, and each keeps its most common genes and DNA. What appears here as the V and J calls and clone size reflects TCRdb's work, not the paper's. The sample data list 150,000 to 200,000 distinct CDR3 sequences, and 92% of these were observed just once. Under 0.085% of the sample is taken by the ten largest.

Comment on this clonotype: Which antigen it targets is not known. The sample holds no much larger clone one base away, and base qualities are not on file.

The sample consisted of CD4+ T cells from PBMCs. This clonotype was sampled from a human donor in good health.

The CDR3 has the sequence CASTRGDSRTDTQYF. The sequenced DNA: TGTGCCAGCACTCGAGGGGACAGCCGCACAGATACGCAGTATTTT. The chain is assembled from TRBV7-3 and TRBJ2-3, and TRBD1 matches 7 of the central bases. From the germline V gene, CDR1 is SGHTA and CDR2 is FQGTGA. The V end gives up 7 bases and the J end 1 base, leaving 8 bases in the junction not matched to a gene. The CDR3 runs 15 residues from the cysteine to the phenylalanine. Just CDR3 DNA is preserved here, 45 bases in frame from base 1.